This record concerns one T cell receptor beta chain sequence. Trimming took off 0 bases at V and 5 bases at J, with 23 bases between the two ends. Looked up from germline, CDR1 is LGHDT and CDR2 is YNNKEL (reference sequence). This CDR3 is 18 amino acids long. TCRdb re-analysed the 5' RACE reads in MiXCR, keeping a single row per CDR3 protein. In the table there are about 890,000 distinct CDR3 sequences, 10% to 15% of which are singletons. This specimen belongs to a study of identical twins. This same sample was also part of a study on yellow fever vaccine responses in identical twins.

This sequence joins TRBV3-1 and TRBJ2-7; D may be TRBD1 or TRBD2 (6 bases each). Sequencing used PBMCs. The receptor was derived from a woman under 30 in good health. In nucleotides, the CDR3 is TGTGCCAGCAGCCAAGAATACCCAGGAGTCCCAGGGGAGGACGAGCAGTACGTC. Translated: CASSQEYPGVPGEDEQYV.